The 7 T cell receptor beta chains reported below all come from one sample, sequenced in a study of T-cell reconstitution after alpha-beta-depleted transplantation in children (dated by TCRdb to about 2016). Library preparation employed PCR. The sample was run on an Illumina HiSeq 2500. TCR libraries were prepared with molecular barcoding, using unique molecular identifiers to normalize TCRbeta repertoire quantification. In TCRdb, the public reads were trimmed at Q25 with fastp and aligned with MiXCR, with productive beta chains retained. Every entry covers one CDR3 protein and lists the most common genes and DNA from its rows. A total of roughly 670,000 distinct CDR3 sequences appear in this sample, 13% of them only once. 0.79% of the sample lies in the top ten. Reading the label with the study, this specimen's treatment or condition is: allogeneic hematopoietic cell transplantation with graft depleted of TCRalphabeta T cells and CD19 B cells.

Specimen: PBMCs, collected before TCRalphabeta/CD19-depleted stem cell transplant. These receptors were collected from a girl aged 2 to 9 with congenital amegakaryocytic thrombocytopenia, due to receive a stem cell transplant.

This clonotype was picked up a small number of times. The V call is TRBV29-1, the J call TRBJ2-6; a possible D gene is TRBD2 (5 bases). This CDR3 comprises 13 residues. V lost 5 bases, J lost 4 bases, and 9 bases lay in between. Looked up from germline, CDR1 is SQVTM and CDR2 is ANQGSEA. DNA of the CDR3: TGCAGCGTTCGGGGATCGGGGGCCAACGTCCTGACTTTC. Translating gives CSVRGSGANVLTF.

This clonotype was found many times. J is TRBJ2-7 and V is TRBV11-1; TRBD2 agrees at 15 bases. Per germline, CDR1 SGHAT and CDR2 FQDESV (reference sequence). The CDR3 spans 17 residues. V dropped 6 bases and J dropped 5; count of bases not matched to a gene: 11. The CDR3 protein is CASRRSRTSGRVNEQYF. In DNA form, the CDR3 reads TGTGCCAGCAGACGAAGCAGGACTAGCGGGAGGGTCAACGAGCAGTACTTC.

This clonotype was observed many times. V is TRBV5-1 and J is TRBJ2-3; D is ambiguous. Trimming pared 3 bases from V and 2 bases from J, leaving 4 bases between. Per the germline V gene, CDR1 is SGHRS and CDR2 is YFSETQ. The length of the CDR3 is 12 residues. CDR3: CASSYTTDTQYF. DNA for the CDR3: TGCGCCAGCAGCTACACCACAGATACGCAGTATTTT.

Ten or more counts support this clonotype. In DNA, the CDR3 is TGTGCTAGTGGTTTGGTACTGGGACAACCGAACACTGAAGCTTTCTTT. Its protein product is CASGLVLGQPNTEAFF. The gene calls are TRBV12-5 and TRBJ1-1; a weak D match, TRBD1 (6 bases). CDR1 LGHNT and CDR2 FRNRAP come from the germline V gene. Trimming pared 0 bases from V and 1 base from J, leaving 12 bases between. The CDR3 has 16 amino acids.

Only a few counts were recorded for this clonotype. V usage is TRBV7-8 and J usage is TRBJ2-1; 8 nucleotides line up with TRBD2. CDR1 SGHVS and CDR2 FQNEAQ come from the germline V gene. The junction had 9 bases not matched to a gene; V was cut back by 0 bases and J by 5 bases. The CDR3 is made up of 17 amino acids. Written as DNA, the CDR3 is TGTGCCAGCAGCTTAGCTTTCGTAGCGGGACCCCACAATGAGCAGTTCTTC. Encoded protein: CASSLAFVAGPHNEQFF. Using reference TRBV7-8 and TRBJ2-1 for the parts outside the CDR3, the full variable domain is GAGVSQSPRYKVAKRGQDVALRCDPISGHVSLFWYQQALGQGPEFLTYFQNEAQLDKSGLPSDRFFAERPEGSVSTLKIQRTQQEDSAVYLCASSLAFVAGPHNEQFFGPGTRLTVL.

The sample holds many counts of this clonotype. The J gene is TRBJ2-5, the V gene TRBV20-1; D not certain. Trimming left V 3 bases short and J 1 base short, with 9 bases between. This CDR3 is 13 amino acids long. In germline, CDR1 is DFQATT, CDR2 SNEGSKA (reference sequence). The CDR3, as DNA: TGCAGTGCTAGGTCCCCGATCCAAGAGACCCAGTACTTC. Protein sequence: CSARSPIQETQYF.

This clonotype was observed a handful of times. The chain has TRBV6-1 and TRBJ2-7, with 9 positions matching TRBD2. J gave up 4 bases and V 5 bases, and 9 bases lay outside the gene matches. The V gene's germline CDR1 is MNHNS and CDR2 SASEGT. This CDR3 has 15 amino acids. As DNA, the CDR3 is TGTGCCAGCAGTCCCCCAGCGGGAGGAGTTTACGAGCAGTACTTC. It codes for CASSPPAGGVYEQYF.